A selection of T cell receptor beta chains follows, all from one sample in a study of OX40 agonist ivuxolimab in advanced cancers. Libraries were prepared by immunoSEQ multiplex PCR; TCRdb keeps only in-frame clonotypes and omits some of them. This sample has about 13,000 clones; roughly 69% occur once, and the top ten carry 35% to 50%. The sequencing used CD4+ or CD8+ T cells sorted from blood, collected in a trial of the OX40 agonist ivuxolimab. The receptors come from an adult with an advanced solid tumor such as melanoma, head and neck, liver or kidney cancer. Both conserved end residues are part of each CDR3. D genes are given only for firm matches. Only some rows state a clone size, as once, few, many or a class for expanded clones.

TRBV19	TRBD2	TRBJ2-7	15	.	CASNDPGLAPYEQYF	TGTGCCAGTAACGATCCGGGACTAGCACCCTACGAGCAGTACTTC
TRBV28	.	TRBJ2-2	14	.	CASSSLAFTGELFF	TGTGCCAGCAGTTCCCTAGCTTTCACCGGGGAGCTGTTTTTT
TRBV27	.	TRBJ2-5	13	once	CASSPGPPGTQYF	TGTGCCAGCAGTCCGGGACCCCCGGGGACCCAGTACTTC
TRBV5-4	.	TRBJ1-5	13	.	CASSLLPLGPQHF	TGTGCCAGCAGCTTGTTACCCTTAGGGCCCCAGCATTTT
TRBV14	.	TRBJ1-2	18	.	CASSQEWLGGALDYGYTF	TGTGCCAGCAGCCAAGAATGGTTGGGAGGGGCATTGGACTATGGCTACACCTTC
TRBV6-4	TRBD2	TRBJ2-3	14	medium-sized	CASSASGSTDTQYF	TGTGCCAGCAGTGCTAGCGGGAGCACAGATACGCAGTATTTT
TRBV30	.	TRBJ2-1	14	.	CAWGASWDHNEQFF	TGTGCCTGGGGCGCCAGTTGGGACCACAATGAGCAGTTCTTC
TRBV6-4	TRBD1	TRBJ2-3	15	medium-sized	CASSDGTGGTDTQYF	TGTGCCAGCAGTGACGGGACAGGGGGCACAGATACGCAGTATTTT
TRBV2	.	TRBJ2-2	12	.	CASRAYTGELFF	TGTGCCAGCAGGGCTTACACCGGGGAGCTGTTTTTT
TRBV14	.	TRBJ1-1	15	.	CASSQGGALGTEAFF	TGTGCCAGCAGCCAGGGGGGGGCCCTGGGCACTGAAGCTTTCTTT
TRBV6-5	TRBD1	TRBJ2-5	15	.	CASSSRDRASETQYF	TGTGCCAGCAGTTCCCGGGACAGGGCTTCGGAGACCCAGTACTTC
TRBV5-4	TRBD1	TRBJ2-7	14	few	CASSRQGSTYEQYF	TGTGCCAGCAGCCGACAGGGATCTACCTACGAGCAGTACTTC
TRBV7-6	.	TRBJ2-1	13	.	CASSLASRNEQFF	TGTGCCAGCAGCTTAGCTAGTCGCAATGAGCAGTTCTTC
TRBV28	.	TRBJ2-3	17	.	CASSPTWDTLSTDTQYF	TGTGCCAGCAGTCCCACCTGGGACACCCTTAGCACAGATACGCAGTATTTT
TRBV7-6	TRBD1	TRBJ2-6	15	.	CASSPDRAGANVLTF	TGTGCCAGCAGCCCCGACAGGGCTGGGGCCAACGTCCTGACTTTC
TRBV2	TRBD1	TRBJ2-5	14	medium-sized	CASGRDRFLETQYF	TGTGCCAGCGGCAGGGACAGGTTCTTAGAGACCCAGTACTTC